This paragraph reports one TCR beta chain. Its antigen is currently not known. The input lacks base qualities; no much larger clone sits a single base away. The entry originates in a study of blood T cell repertoires in COVID-19 (dated by TCRdb to about 2020). Broadly, across the study: The collaborator samples originated in the United States, Italy and Spain and spanned the acute and convalescent phases of COVID-19. The material from the prospective study consisted of cDNA or gDNA derived from T cells, B-cell-depleted T cells, or PBMCs. Subjects who had been exposed to COVID-19, were actively infected with it, or had recovered from it provided the deeply sampled blood TCRbeta repertoires that made up the dataset. The repertoires were made available in a free public database intended to serve as a resource for research on the immune response to SARS-CoV-2. Samples came from the ongoing ImmuneRACE study (first 160 participants) plus 1,254 subjects from 6 global collaborators. Sample metadata almost always included a de-identified subject ID, COVID-19 status, age in years and sex. Where available, HLA class I and class II types were obtained from metadata supplied by the sample provider rather than from assay-based typing. Here is what the overall study found, with its caveats: Clinical and demographic metadata were provided uncurated, with the amount varying by source and participant.

In the prospective study, participants were roughly 18 to 95 years old, resided in 24 geographic areas of the United States, and were enrolled through a virtual design. To assign participants to cohorts, the prospective study relied on clinical history that participants themselves reported in a screening survey and a study questionnaire. ImmuneRACE Cohort 3 recovered participants were defined by two consecutive negative NP/OP PCR tests, healthcare professional clearance, or symptom resolution. Each participant in the prospective study had whole blood, serum and a nasopharyngeal or oropharyngeal swab collected by mobile phlebotomists. Over a roughly two-month period, participants in the prospective study had the option of providing additional blood draws and questionnaires. Prospective study blood samples were shipped either frozen or at room temperature before DNA extraction. The immunoSEQ Assay, a bias-controlled multiplex PCR, was used to amplify TCRbeta CDR3 regions from genomic DNA. As for the authors' bioinformatics: The number of nucleated cells in each sample was estimated from the amplification of reference gene primers within the assay. To quantify the absolute abundance of each unique TCRbeta CDR3 rearrangement, sequence reads were collapsed and filtered. For each sample, productive Simpson clonality was calculated as the square root of Simpson's diversity index across productive rearrangements. TCRdb provides this immuneACCESS table in a form limited to in-frame rearrangements. Some clones are lacking; in checked studies, under half of them reflect an unresolved V gene, and why the rest are absent is not known. V and J calls and clone size come straight from that table; D and trimming were deduced from the DNA. Counted in this sample were a few hundred thousand clones; about nine tenths of them appeared once. The biggest ten clones account for around a tenth of the sample.

This receptor was identified in a woman between 35 and 50 years old who had recovered from COVID-19. The sample comprised PBMCs or T cells enriched from blood (not recorded which).

The nucleotide sequence reads TGCAGCGTTGACGAACAGCCTAATTCACCCCTCCACTTT. The translation is CSVDEQPNSPLHF. The sequence is built from TRBV29-1 and TRBJ1-6; the D gene cannot be named for sure. From the cysteine up to the phenylalanine, the CDR3 has a length of 13 residues. The only DNA kept is the CDR3, 39 bases in frame from the first base. From a lookup of the germline V gene, CDR1 and CDR2 are SQVTM and ANQGSEA. V and J lose 3 bases and 6 bases, and a span of 9 bases separates them.